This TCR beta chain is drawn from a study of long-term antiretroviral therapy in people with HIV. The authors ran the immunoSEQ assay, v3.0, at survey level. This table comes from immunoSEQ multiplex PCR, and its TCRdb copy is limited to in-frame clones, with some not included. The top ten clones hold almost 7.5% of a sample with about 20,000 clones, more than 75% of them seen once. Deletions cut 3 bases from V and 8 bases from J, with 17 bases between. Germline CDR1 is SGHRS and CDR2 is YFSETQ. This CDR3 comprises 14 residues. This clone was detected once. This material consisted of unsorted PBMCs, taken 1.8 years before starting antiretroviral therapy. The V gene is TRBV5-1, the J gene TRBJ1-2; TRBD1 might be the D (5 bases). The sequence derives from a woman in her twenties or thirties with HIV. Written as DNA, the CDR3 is TGCGCCAGCAGCTCCGGGGACCGCAACGGGGGCTACACCTTC. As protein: CASSSGDRNGGYTF.